This is a list of T cell receptor beta chains from one sample in a study of cytomegalovirus exposure and HLA in healthy donors. Here immunoSEQ multiplex PCR was the method, and the copy in TCRdb shows in-frame clones only, minus some. The table has about 220,000 clones, roughly 84% seen once. Sequenced material: PBMCs. The receptors here all came from a boy aged 2-15 years in good health and CMV-seronegative. Each CDR3 is given with its conserved first and last residue. D genes are given only for firm matches. A clone size is listed for some rows: how often the clone was seen (once, few, many), or a class if it is expanded.

V gene	clone size	J gene	CDR3 length	D gene	CDR3 DNA	CDR3 protein
TRBV29-1	NA	TRBJ1-1	14	NA	TGCAGCGTTGAGGGGGGGGCATTGAACACTGAAGCTTTCTTT	CSVEGGALNTEAFF
TRBV18	NA	TRBJ2-1	15	TRBD2	TGTGCCAGCTCCCCTCTTGCGGGAGGGGACAATGAGCAGTTCTTC	CASSPLAGGDNEQFF
TRBV4-2	NA	TRBJ2-7	14	NA	TGTGCCAGCAGCGCCGGGCGGGGTAACTACGAGCAGTACTTC	CASSAGRGNYEQYF
TRBV2	NA	TRBJ2-2	15	NA	TGTGCCAGCAAGGCCAGGGGTCCGAACACCGGGGAGCTGTTTTTT	CASKARGPNTGELFF
TRBV18	once	TRBJ2-4	15	TRBD1	TGTGCCAGCTCACCTGGACAGGGGCCCAAAAACATTCAGTACTTC	CASSPGQGPKNIQYF
TRBV7-9	NA	TRBJ1-4	15	NA	TGTGCCAGCAGCCTCAGGGCCTCAACTAATGAAAAACTGTTTTTT	CASSLRASTNEKLFF
TRBV28	NA	TRBJ1-1	14	TRBD1	TGTGCCAGCAGTGTCCAGGGGGCGCGGACTGAAGCTTTCTTT	CASSVQGARTEAFF
TRBV29-1	NA	TRBJ2-5	18	TRBD2	TGCAGCGTTATTGGACTAGCGGGGACTCTTAGGTGGCAAGAGACCCAGTACTTC	CSVIGLAGTLRWQETQYF
TRBV7-9	NA	TRBJ2-2	13	NA	TGTGCCAGCAGAACAGGGTCCACCGGGGAGCTGTTTTTT	CASRTGSTGELFF
TRBV7-6	NA	TRBJ2-5	13	NA	TGTGCCAGCAATCAGGGGGGCGGCGAGACCCAGTACTTC	CASNQGGGETQYF
TRBV19	NA	TRBJ1-5	13	NA	TGTGCCAGTAGCCTCAGGGCATATCAGCCCCAGCATTTT	CASSLRAYQPQHF
TRBV6-1	NA	TRBJ2-1	15	TRBD2	TGTGCCAGCAGTGAATACGGGGGGAGCTACAATGAGCAGTTCTTC	CASSEYGGSYNEQFF
TRBV5-1	NA	TRBJ1-4	14	NA	TGCGCCAGCAGCTTACGGGGTGGAGGTGAAAAACTGTTTTTT	CASSLRGGGEKLFF
TRBV13	NA	TRBJ2-1	18	TRBD2	TGTGCCAGCAGCTCCCCCCCGGGACTAGCGGGGGGCTACAATGAGCAGTTCTTC	CASSSPPGLAGGYNEQFF
TRBV7-4	NA	TRBJ2-1	15	TRBD2	TGTGCCAGCAGCTTGTCTAGCGGGAGCTATATTGTGCGGTTCTTC	CASSLSSGSYIVRFF
TRBV29-1	NA	TRBJ1-2	9	NA	TGCAGCGTTGGGGAGGGCTACACCTTC	CSVGEGYTF
TRBV7-3	NA	TRBJ2-5	14	NA	TGTGCCAGCAGCTTAAGTGCAGGACAAGAGACCCAGTACTTC	CASSLSAGQETQYF
TRBV9	NA	TRBJ2-1	15	TRBD2	TGTGCCAGCAGCGTAGCGGGAGGATACTACAATGAGCAGTTCTTC	CASSVAGGYYNEQFF
TRBV5-5	NA	TRBJ1-2	16	TRBD1	TGTGCCAGCAGCTTGGGACAGGGGGCGTCGAACTATGGCTACACCTTC	CASSLGQGASNYGYTF
TRBV19	NA	TRBJ1-1	17	TRBD1	TGTGCCAGTAGTGGGGGGCATACAGGGGGCGTAAGGGCTGAAGCTTTCTTT	CASSGGHTGGVRAEAFF
TRBV6-5	NA	TRBJ2-7	15	NA	TGTGCCAGCAGTTATCACCGACGGAGCTCCTACGAGCAGTACTTC	CASSYHRRSSYEQYF
TRBV30	NA	TRBJ1-2	15	TRBD1	TGTGCCTGGAGCCTACCGGGACAGGGGGGTTATGGCTACACCTTC	CAWSLPGQGGYGYTF
TRBV10-3	NA	TRBJ2-2	15	TRBD1	TGTGCCATCGCGAGACAGGGTGCGAACACCGGGGAGCTGTTTTTT	CAIARQGANTGELFF
TRBV27	NA	TRBJ2-5	16	TRBD2	TGTGCCAGCAGCCGTAGCGGGAGATGGGTCCAGGAGACCCAGTACTTC	CASSRSGRWVQETQYF
TRBV29-1	NA	TRBJ2-1	14	NA	TGCAGCGTTGATCTAACGGGAGCCTTTAATGAGCAGTTCTTC	CSVDLTGAFNEQFF
TRBV19	once	TRBJ1-5	13	NA	TGTGCCAGTAGCCGACAGGGCAATCAGCCCCAGCATTTT	CASSRQGNQPQHF
TRBV30	NA	TRBJ1-2	14	NA	TGTGCCTGGGGGGCGGTGGGGGGGGCGAAAGGCTACACCTTC	CAWGAVGGAKGYTF
TRBV5-4	NA	TRBJ2-7	14	NA	TGTGCCAGCAGCTTGGCGGCTAGCCAGCACGAGCAGTACTTC	CASSLAASQHEQYF
TRBV28	NA	TRBJ1-2	13	TRBD1	TGTGCCAGCAGTCCTTTACAGGGGTATGGCTACACCTTC	CASSPLQGYGYTF
TRBV9	NA	TRBJ1-4	15	NA	TGTGCCAGCAGCGTAGCGGCGGGGACTAATGAAAAACTGTTTTTT	CASSVAAGTNEKLFF
TRBV30	NA	TRBJ1-6	19	NA	TGTGCCTGGAGTGTACCGGCAGGGACAACCGGTACTTATAATTCACCCCTCCACTTT	CAWSVPAGTTGTYNSPLHF
TRBV6-6	NA	TRBJ2-7	14	NA	TGTGCCAGCAGTTTCGTAGCGGACTCCTACGAGCAGTACTTC	CASSFVADSYEQYF
TRBV19	NA	TRBJ1-5	15	TRBD1	TGTGCCAGTAGTCCCCAGGGGGTAGGCAATCAGCCCCAGCATTTT	CASSPQGVGNQPQHF
TRBV7-4	NA	TRBJ2-7	14	NA	TGTGCCAGCAGCTTAGCCTGGACTTCGGGCGGGCAGTACTTC	CASSLAWTSGGQYF
TRBV7-2	NA	TRBJ2-5	12	NA	TGTGCCAGAGATCGCGGGGGCGAGACCCAGTACTTC	CARDRGGETQYF
TRBV21-1	NA	TRBJ1-2	16	NA	TGTGCCAGCAGCAAAGGCAGGGGATTCGTCAGATATGGCTACACCTTC	CASSKGRGFVRYGYTF
TRBV27	NA	TRBJ1-1	11	NA	TGTGCCAGCAGTATACAGGGTCGAGCTTTCTTT	CASSIQGRAFF
TRBV11-1	few	TRBJ2-7	16	NA	TGTGCCAGCAGCCTACGACCGGCAGGTAACGACTACGAGCAGTACTTC	CASSLRPAGNDYEQYF
TRBV5-1	once	TRBJ2-7	14	TRBD1	TGCGCCAGCAGCTCCGGACAGGGCCCCTACGAGCAGTACTTC	CASSSGQGPYEQYF
TRBV6-1	NA	TRBJ2-2	15	NA	TGTGCCAGCAGTGAGGGGACAACAAACACCGGGGAGCTGTTTTTT	CASSEGTTNTGELFF
TRBV5-1	NA	TRBJ1-5	15	NA	TGCGCCAGCAGCTTGTTCGGCTCATCAGGGGAGCCCCAGCATTTT	CASSLFGSSGEPQHF
TRBV9	NA	TRBJ2-4	17	NA	TGTGCCAGCAGCGTAGATTTGGGGGGGGGCCCCAAAAACATTCAGTACTTC	CASSVDLGGGPKNIQYF
TRBV5-6	NA	TRBJ1-6	14	NA	TGTGCCAGCACTATGGGGCAGGGCTATTCACCCCTCCACTTT	CASTMGQGYSPLHF
TRBV6-5	NA	TRBJ1-2	14	NA	TGTGCCAGCAGTCCTGCGGGGGGCGCTTACGGCTACACCTTC	CASSPAGGAYGYTF
TRBV23-1	NA	TRBJ2-7	15	NA	TGCGCCAGCAGTCAATCTTCGTACAGCAAATACGAGCAGTACTTC	CASSQSSYSKYEQYF
TRBV2	once	TRBJ1-2	15	TRBD1	TGTGCCAGCAGTGAAGCCACGAGGGGGCCTATTGGCTACACCTTC	CASSEATRGPIGYTF
TRBV19	NA	TRBJ1-2	14	TRBD1	TGTGCCAGTAGTATGGGACAGGGCTCCTATGGCTACACCTTC	CASSMGQGSYGYTF
TRBV19	NA	TRBJ2-7	14	TRBD1	TGTGCCAGTAGTATGGGACAGGGGTCCTACGAGCAGTACTTC	CASSMGQGSYEQYF
TRBV19	NA	TRBJ1-6	15	NA	TGTGCCAGTAGTATAGCCGGCGGATATAATTCACCCCTCCACTTT	CASSIAGGYNSPLHF
TRBV6-5	NA	TRBJ2-1	13	NA	TGTGCCAGCAGTGAACTCAGGGGTAATGAGCAGTTCTTC	CASSELRGNEQFF
TRBV25-1	once	TRBJ2-5	16	NA	TGTGCCAGCAGTGAGGGGTCGGGGGTGGGGCAAGAGACCCAGTACTTC	CASSEGSGVGQETQYF
TRBV30	NA	TRBJ2-7	15	TRBD1	TGTGCCTGGAGTGGACAGGGGGCCCGATCCTACGAGCAGTACTTC	CAWSGQGARSYEQYF